This T cell receptor beta chain was sequenced for a study of T cell responses to AZD1222 COVID-19 vaccine. V shed 7 bases, J shed 7 bases, and the junction held 16 bases outside the gene matches. The CDR3 contains 16 residues. Germline V gene sequence: CDR1 LNHDA, CDR2 SQIVND (reference sequence). Only in-frame clones appear in the TCRdb table, and some are missing; sequencing was by immunoSEQ multiplex PCR. The data contain about 110,000 clones, more than 75% of them singletons. Of note for this clone: Its antigen is unidentified.

Study findings and constraints: Baseline seropositivity characterized only 5 or 6 AZD1222 recipients.

The chain employs TRBV19 and TRBJ2-3, with 8 bases identical to TRBD2. This clonotype was sampled from an adult in good health. Sequenced material: peripheral blood, taken on day 0 of AZD1222 vaccination. DNA for the CDR3: TGTGCCAGTAAAAACCCACGGGCGGGGGGAGGAAATACGCAGTATTTT. Protein: CASKNPRAGGGNTQYF.